This T cell receptor beta chain came from a study of shared clonotypes between healthy human individuals (dated by TCRdb to 2019 to 2021). At the level of the whole study: Two women and a few men aged 18 to 49 years were included in the cohort. For each donor, CD4 naive and CD4 memory were each given three plates, CD8 naive was given two plates, and CD8 memory was given one plate. The study deeply sequenced blood TCR repertoires of about five healthy adults to estimate repertoire size and the extent of clonotype sharing between individuals. To increase sequencing depth and limit assay-specific biases, TCR repertoire library preparation and sequencing were carried out by different laboratories using diverse techniques. Between about 0.8 and 9 billion PBMCs per donor were obtained by leukapheresis. Study-level results and caveats: Incomplete sequencing was indicated by rarefaction of sorted-subset datasets, despite the large sequencing depth. Compared with non-shared clonotypes, clonotypes shared by all four sorted-subset donors had higher generation probabilities. Naive subsets generally had larger estimated clonotype richness than memory subsets. When a few donors were compared, the shared fraction of clonotypes was 5% to 6.5% for naive CD4, approximately 3.3% for naive CD8, about 2.4% for memory CD4, and less than 0.5% for memory CD8. Sampling was restricted to blood, and TCR repertoires in tissues likely differ from the TCR repertoires found in blood. Because the study included a small number of donors, the genetic and exposure-history diversity represented was limited. Based on pairwise subsampling, the degree of clonotype sharing among donors was expected to be affected by sequencing depth.

Using the deep immunoSEQ assay, multiplex PCR amplified TCR CDR3 regions from genomic DNA. Genomic DNA extracted from each cell subset was distributed evenly over all wells of several immunoSEQ 96-well plates, and each plate served as one replicate. For sorted subsets, each replicate PCR was loaded with about 200 ng genomic DNA, equivalent to 30,000 or so T cell genomes. The purified libraries were quantified using a Qubit 3.0 fluorometer, sized with a Bioanalyzer 2100, and then quantified again using the KAPA Library Quantification kit. Each immunoSEQ 96-well plate was sequenced on its own single-read 150-cycle Illumina NextSeq 550 flow cell. In the source study's methods: Because the immunoSEQ output held only junctional sequences and lacked quality scores, the filtering could not match the filtering applied to full-length reads. To assign V/J genes and CDR3, sequences were annotated using PyIR, a Python wrapper for IgBLAST v1.9, with IMGT germline references. Reads were filtered out if the reads had weak V/J assignments (E-value above 1e-6), no CDR3, stop codons, out-of-frame junctions, or ambiguous translated residues. V3J clonotypes were defined as sequences sharing an identical inferred V gene, J gene, and CDR3 amino acid sequence. Percentage overlap between repertoires was computed as shared unique clonotypes divided by the size of the smaller repertoire. Repertoire richness was assessed with RTK rarefaction, the Chao1 estimator, and Recon v2.1 estimates of unobserved clonotypes. For all TCRbeta clonotypes obtained by the gDNA method from a few donors, generation probabilities were computed with OLGA. Entries here come from immuneACCESS through TCRdb and include only in-frame sequences with V and J called. Some clones fail to appear in such tables; in the studies checked, an unresolved V gene covers under half of the shortfall, and the cause of the remainder is unknown. The V and J calls and clone size were taken over from that table, and D and trimming were inferred from the DNA. The sample contains roughly 1.5 million clones, about 98% of them found a single time. The ten largest clonotypes hold about 0.45% of the sample.

Comments on this clone: The specificity of this receptor is unknown. The input lacks base qualities; no much larger clone sits a single base away.

The donors were healthy, HIV-negative adults with no recently reported acute infections or vaccinations. Only Caucasian adults living in Nashville, Tennessee, USA were represented among the donors. Magnetic negative selection was used to enrich CD4+ T cells, after which naive cells were positively selected on CD45RA and the negative fraction became the memory subset. After blood collection by leukapheresis, PBMCs were isolated using Ficoll-Histopaque density gradient centrifugation and then cryopreserved in the vapor phase of liquid nitrogen. Analytical flow cytometry was used to check the purity and quantity of every magnetically sorted T cell population. From each sorted fraction, genomic DNA was isolated and quantified by UV absorbance on a Nanodrop 2000c. The cysteine opens and the phenylalanine closes a CDR3 of 13 amino acids. Just CDR3 DNA is preserved here, 39 bases in frame from base 1. The germline V gene (reference sequence) yields LNHDA for CDR1 and SQIVND for CDR2. V lost 6 bases and J lost 4 bases, and the count of bases not matched to a germline gene is 3.

Sequencing used naive CD4+ T cells sorted from blood. Taken with the paper, the label for cell subset or site translates to: CD45RA+ positively selected. The source of this sequence is a young man in good health. Here the chain combines TRBV19 and TRBJ1-5; 7 of the junction bases match TRBD1. The CDR3 corresponds to CASSYRGNQPQHF. The DNA sequence is TGTGCCAGTAGCTACAGGGGAAATCAGCCCCAGCATTTT.